The 11 T cell receptor beta chains below were found in one sample sequenced in a study of T cells in Graves' hyperthyroidism and ophthalmopathy. From RNA transcripts, TCR beta CDR3 regions were amplified. First-round RT-PCR with HTBI primers amplified the TCR CDR3 region. TCRdb independently ran MiXCR on the multiplex PCR reads; one entry per CDR3 protein. The sample consists of about 410,000 distinct CDR3 sequences, 14% to 15% of them appearing once. Sample: blood. Source of these receptors: a man between 18 and 29 years old with Graves' ophthalmopathy.

Ten or more counts support this clonotype. The chain is built from TRBV12-3 or TRBV12-4 and TRBJ2-2, with 7 nucleotides matching TRBD1. J was trimmed by 1 base and V by 6 bases; bases with no gene match: 5. CDR3 length equals 15 residues. The CDR3 here is CASRTGTENTGELFF. As DNA, the CDR3 is TGTGCCAGCAGGACCGGGACAGAGAACACCGGGGAGCTGTTTTTT.

The chain couples TRBV14 to TRBJ1-2, with unresolved D. Germline V gene lookup returns CDR1 SGHDN and CDR2 FVKESK. This CDR3 contains 13 residues. Deletions cut 0 bases from V and 5 bases from J, with 7 bases between. The CDR3, as DNA: TGTGCCAGCAGCCAAGATTACCGATATGGCTACACCTTC. It is translated as CASSQDYRYGYTF.

This clonotype occurred many times. This chain uses TRBV5-1 with TRBJ1-5; D call uncertain. The germline gives CDR1 SGHRS, CDR2 YFSETQ. V lost 4 bases, J lost 2 bases, and 13 bases lay in between. The length of the CDR3 is 15 residues. The chain's CDR3 is CASSPAPLGNQPQHF. CDR3 DNA: TGCGCCAGCAGCCCGGCGCCTCTGGGCAATCAGCCCCAGCATTTT.

This clonotype came up many times. This chain uses TRBV5-1 with TRBJ1-1; D is unresolved. Germline assignment: CDR1 SGHRS and CDR2 YFSETQ. The CDR3 extends over 16 amino acids. Trimming removed 4 bases from V and 3 bases from J, with 19 bases in between. CDR3 region: CASSPIPSDGDTEAFF. CDR3 sequence (DNA): TGCGCCAGCAGCCCGATACCAAGTGACGGAGACACTGAAGCTTTCTTT.

Notes on this clonotype: One base away lies a much larger clone, so this may be a sequencing read error. V and J are TRBV6-4 and TRBJ2-3, with TRBD2 identical over 14 bases. The CDR3 has 16 amino acids. V shed 1 base, J shed 4 bases, and the junction held 1 base outside the gene matches. Germline lookup yields CDR1 MRHNA and CDR2 SNTAGT. CDR3 nucleotide sequence: TGTGCCAGCAGTGACTTGACTAGCGGGGGGGCAGATACGCAGTATTTT. It specifies CASSDLTSGGADTQYF.

This clonotype was picked up a small number of times. V and J are TRBV14 and TRBJ1-4; unclear D gene. Between the trimmed V and J ends, which lost 1 base and 7 bases, there was a span of 10 bases. This CDR3 region has 14 residues. Germline loops: CDR1 SGHDN, CDR2 FVKESK. Here the CDR3 reads CASSQGVLSEKLFF. The CDR3 DNA sequence: TGTGCCAGCAGCCAAGGGGTTCTCAGTGAAAAACTGTTTTTT.

This clonotype has at least ten counts. The rearrangement joins TRBV27 to TRBJ2-5; TRBD1 matches 9 bases. This CDR3 comprises 15 residues. Germline-derived CDR1 and CDR2 are MNHEY and SMNVEV (reference sequence). Unmatched junction bases numbered 6, after V lost 6 bases and J lost 1 base. CDR3 sequence: CASRSGTGPQETQYF. The CDR3 coding sequence is TGTGCCAGCAGATCTGGGACAGGGCCCCAAGAGACCCAGTACTTC.

This clonotype has just a few counts. It may be a read error: a sequence one base away is much more abundant. This chain uses TRBV3-1 with TRBJ2-3; D remains unclear. Germline CDR1 is LGHDT and CDR2 is YNNKEL (reference sequence). The germline V and J ends were trimmed by 1 base and 2 bases, with 4 bases remaining between them. The CDR3 is 13 amino acids. Here the CDR3 DNA reads TGTGCCAGCAGCCAAGTTCCCACAGATACGCAGTATTTT. Encoded protein: CASSQVPTDTQYF.

The J gene is TRBJ2-1, the V gene TRBV2, with D possibly TRBD1 on 6 matching bases. CDR1 and CDR2 (germline): SNHLY, FYNNEI. V was shortened by 4 bases and J by 10 bases, with 32 bases between the two germline ends. The CDR3 extends over 19 amino acids. CDR3 in DNA: TGTGCCAGCAGTGGTCATCAATCTTCTGGACAGAGGGGATTGTTCGAGCAGTTCTTC. Residues: CASSGHQSSGQRGLFEQFF.

This clonotype was counted many times. This chain joins TRBV4-1 and TRBJ2-1; no firm D call. Trimming removed 3 bases at V and 7 bases at J, with 7 bases between. Germline V CDR1 and CDR2: MGHRA, YSYEKL. The CDR3 totals 12 residues. The CDR3 DNA sequence: TGCGCCAGCAGCCAGCAAGGTAATGAGCAGTTCTTC. Translated: CASSQQGNEQFF.

This clonotype appeared many times. Written as DNA, the CDR3 is TGTGCCAGCAGCACGACTAGCGGAAGCTACGAGCAGTACTTC. The encoded protein is CASSTTSGSYEQYF. The chain employs TRBV3-1 and TRBJ2-7; 9 nucleotides agree with TRBD2. V shed 5 bases, J shed 3 bases, and the junction held 5 bases outside the gene matches. CDR1 is LGHDT and CDR2 is YNNKEL in the germline V gene (reference sequence). This CDR3 comprises 14 residues.